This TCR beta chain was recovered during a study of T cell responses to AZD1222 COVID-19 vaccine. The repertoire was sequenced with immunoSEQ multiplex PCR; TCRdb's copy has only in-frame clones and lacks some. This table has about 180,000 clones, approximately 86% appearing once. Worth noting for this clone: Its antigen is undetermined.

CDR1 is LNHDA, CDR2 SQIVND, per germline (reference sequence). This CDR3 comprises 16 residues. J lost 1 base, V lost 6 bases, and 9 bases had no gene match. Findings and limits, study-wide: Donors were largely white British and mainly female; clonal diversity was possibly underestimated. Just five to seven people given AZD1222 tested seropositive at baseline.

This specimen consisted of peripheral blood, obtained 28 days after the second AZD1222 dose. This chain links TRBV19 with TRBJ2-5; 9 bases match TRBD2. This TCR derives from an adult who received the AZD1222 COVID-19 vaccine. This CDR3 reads CASSKGLAWGQETQYF. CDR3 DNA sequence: TGTGCCAGTAGCAAGGGACTAGCCTGGGGCCAAGAGACCCAGTACTTC.